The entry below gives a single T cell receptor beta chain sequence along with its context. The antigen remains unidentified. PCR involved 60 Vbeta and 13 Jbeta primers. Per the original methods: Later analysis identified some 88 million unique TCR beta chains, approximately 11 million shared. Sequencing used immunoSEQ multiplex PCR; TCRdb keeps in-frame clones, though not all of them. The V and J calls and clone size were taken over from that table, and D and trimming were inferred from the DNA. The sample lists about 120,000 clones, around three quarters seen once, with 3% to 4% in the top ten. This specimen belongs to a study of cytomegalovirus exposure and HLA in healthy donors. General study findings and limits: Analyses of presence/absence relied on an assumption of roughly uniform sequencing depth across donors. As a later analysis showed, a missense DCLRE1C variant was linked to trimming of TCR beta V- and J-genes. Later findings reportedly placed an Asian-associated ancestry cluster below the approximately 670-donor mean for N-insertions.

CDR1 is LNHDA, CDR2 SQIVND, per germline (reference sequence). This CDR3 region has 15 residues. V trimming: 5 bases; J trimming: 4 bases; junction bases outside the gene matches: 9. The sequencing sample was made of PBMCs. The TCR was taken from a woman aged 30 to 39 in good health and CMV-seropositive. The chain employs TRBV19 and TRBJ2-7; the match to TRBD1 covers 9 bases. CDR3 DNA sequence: TGTGCCAGTAGTGCCAACAGGGGGCGCGGGTACGAGCAGTACTTC. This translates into CASSANRGRGYEQYF.